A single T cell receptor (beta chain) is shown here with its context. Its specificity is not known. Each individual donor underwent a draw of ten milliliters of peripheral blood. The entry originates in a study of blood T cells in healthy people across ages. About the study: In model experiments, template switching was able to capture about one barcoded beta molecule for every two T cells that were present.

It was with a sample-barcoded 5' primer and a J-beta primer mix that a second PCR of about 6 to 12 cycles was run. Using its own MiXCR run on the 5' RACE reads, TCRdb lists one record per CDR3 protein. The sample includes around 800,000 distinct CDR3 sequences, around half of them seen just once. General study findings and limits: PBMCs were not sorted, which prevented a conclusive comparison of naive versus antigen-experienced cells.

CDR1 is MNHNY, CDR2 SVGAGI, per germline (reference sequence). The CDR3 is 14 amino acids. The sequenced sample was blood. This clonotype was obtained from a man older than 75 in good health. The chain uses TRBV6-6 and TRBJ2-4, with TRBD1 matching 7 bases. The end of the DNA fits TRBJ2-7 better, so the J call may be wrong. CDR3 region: CASTNMGQFYEQYF. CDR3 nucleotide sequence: TGTGCCAGCACGAACATGGGACAGTTTTACGAGCAGTACTTC.